This TCR beta chain was sequenced for a study of T-cell memory formation after mild COVID-19. From 5'RACE with constant-segment primers came TCR alpha and TCR beta cDNA libraries that carried sample barcodes and UMIs. One entry per CDR3 protein results from TCRdb running MiXCR on the 5' RACE reads. The data contain about half a million distinct CDR3 sequences, 18% of them singletons. This CDR3 is 15 amino acids long. Trimming took 4 bases from V and 5 from J, leaving 17 bases between them. Germline V gene sequence: CDR1 SGHRS, CDR2 YFSETQ. Study results and caveats: Within pre-infection memory, some responding clones were found, suggesting cross-reactive memory joined.

This clonotype turned up a few times. Its cognate antigen is unknown. Sequencing was carried out using PBMCs or a T cell subset sorted from them (not recorded which). The chain combines TRBV5-1 with TRBJ2-3; D possibly corresponds to TRBD2 (5 bases). This TCR came from an adult woman who had mild COVID-19 (a few samples of this study predate the infection). Cell type and time point are not known. CDR3 in DNA: TGCGCCAGCAGCCCGGACTCCGGACCGGGAGATACGCAGTATTTT. Protein sequence: CASSPDSGPGDTQYF.